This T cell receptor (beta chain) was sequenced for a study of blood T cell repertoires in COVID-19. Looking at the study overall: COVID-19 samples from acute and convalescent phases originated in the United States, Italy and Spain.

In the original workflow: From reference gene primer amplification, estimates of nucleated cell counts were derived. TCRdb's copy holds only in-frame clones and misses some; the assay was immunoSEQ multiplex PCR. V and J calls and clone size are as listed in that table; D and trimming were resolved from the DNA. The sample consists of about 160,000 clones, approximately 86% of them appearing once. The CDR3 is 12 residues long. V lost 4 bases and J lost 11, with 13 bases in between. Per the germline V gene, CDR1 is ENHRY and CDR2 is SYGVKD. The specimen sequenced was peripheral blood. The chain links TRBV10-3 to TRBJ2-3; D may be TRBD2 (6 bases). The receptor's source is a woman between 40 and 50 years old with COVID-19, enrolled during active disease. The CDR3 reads CAISASSVEQYF. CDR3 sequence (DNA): TGTGCCATCAGTGCTTCTAGCGTAGAGCAGTATTTT.